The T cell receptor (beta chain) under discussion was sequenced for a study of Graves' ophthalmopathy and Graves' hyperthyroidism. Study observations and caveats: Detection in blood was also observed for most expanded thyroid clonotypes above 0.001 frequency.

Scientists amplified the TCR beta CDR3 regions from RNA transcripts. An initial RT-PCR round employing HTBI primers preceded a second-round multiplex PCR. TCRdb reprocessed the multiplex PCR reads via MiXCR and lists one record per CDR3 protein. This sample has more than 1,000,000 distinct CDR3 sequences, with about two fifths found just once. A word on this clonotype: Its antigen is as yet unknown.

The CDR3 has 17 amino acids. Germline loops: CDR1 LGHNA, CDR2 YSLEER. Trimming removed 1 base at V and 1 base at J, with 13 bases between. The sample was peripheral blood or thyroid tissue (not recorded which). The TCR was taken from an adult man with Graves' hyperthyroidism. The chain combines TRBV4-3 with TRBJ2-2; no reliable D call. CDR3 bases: TGCGCCAGCAGCCAAGGTCGGATTTGGGGGAACACCGGGGAGCTGTTTTTT. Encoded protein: CASSQGRIWGNTGELFF.